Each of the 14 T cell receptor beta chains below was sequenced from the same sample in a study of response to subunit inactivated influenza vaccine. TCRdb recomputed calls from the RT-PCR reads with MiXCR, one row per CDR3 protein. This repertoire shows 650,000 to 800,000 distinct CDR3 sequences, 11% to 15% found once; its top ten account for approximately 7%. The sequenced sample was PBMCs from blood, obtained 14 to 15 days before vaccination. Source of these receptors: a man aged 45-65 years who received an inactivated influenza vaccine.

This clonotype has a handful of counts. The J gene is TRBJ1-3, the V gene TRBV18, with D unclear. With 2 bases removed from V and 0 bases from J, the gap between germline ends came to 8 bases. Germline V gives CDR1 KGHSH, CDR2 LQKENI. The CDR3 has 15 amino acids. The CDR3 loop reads CASSPGSYSGNTIYF. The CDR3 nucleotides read TGTGCCAGCTCACCAGGGTCTTACTCTGGAAACACCATATATTTT.

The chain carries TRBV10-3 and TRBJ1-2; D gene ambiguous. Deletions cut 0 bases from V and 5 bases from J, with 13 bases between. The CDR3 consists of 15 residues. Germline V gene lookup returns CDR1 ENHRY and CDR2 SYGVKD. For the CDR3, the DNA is TGTGCCATCAGTGAGTCGAATCGAGGGTCGTATGGCTACACCTTC. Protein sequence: CAISESNRGSYGYTF.

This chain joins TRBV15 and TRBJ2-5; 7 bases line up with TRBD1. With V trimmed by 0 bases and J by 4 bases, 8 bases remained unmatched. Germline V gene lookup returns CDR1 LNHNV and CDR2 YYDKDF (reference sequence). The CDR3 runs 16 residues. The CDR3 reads CATSRDQLTGVETQYF. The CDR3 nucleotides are TGTGCCACCAGCAGAGATCAACTAACAGGGGTAGAGACCCAGTACTTC.

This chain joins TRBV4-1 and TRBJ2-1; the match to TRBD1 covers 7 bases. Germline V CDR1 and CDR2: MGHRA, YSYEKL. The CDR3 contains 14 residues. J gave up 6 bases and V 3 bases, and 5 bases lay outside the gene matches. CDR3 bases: TGCGCCAGCAGCCACCTAAACAGGGGCAATGAGCAGTTCTTC. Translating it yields CASSHLNRGNEQFF.

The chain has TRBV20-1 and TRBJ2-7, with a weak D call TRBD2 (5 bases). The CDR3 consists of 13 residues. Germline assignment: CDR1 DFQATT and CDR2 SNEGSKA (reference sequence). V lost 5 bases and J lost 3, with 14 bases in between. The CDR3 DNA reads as TGCAGTGCTCGGAAGAGGGCCAGCTACGAGCAGTACTTC. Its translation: CSARKRASYEQYF.

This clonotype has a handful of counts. Here the CDR3 reads CASSLQASGILNEQFF. The CDR3, as DNA: TGCGCCAGCAGCTTGCAGGCTAGCGGGATTCTTAATGAGCAGTTCTTC. This chain uses TRBV5-1 with TRBJ2-1; 9 positions agree with TRBD2. Germline V lookup: CDR1 SGHRS, CDR2 YFSETQ. V lost 1 base, J lost 7 bases, and 9 bases stayed unmatched. This CDR3 comprises 16 residues.

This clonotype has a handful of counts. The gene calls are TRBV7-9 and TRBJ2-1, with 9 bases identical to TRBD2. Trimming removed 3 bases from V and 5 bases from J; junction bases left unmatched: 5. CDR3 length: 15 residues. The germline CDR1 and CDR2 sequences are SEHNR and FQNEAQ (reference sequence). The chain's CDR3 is CASSFSASGNNEQFF. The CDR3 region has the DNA TGTGCCAGCAGCTTTTCGGCTAGCGGGAACAATGAGCAGTTCTTC.

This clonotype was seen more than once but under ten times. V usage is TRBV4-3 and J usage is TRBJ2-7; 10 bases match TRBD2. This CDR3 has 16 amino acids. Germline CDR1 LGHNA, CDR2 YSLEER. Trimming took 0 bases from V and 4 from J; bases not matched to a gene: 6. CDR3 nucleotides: TGCGCCAGCAGCCAAGACTCTAGCGGGAGAGCTTACGAGCAGTACTTC. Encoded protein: CASSQDSSGRAYEQYF.

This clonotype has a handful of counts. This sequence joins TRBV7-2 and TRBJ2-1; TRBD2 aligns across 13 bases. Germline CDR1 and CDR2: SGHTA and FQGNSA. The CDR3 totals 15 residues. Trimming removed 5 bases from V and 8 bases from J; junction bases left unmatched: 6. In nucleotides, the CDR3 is TGTGCCAGCAGCACCGGGACTAGCGGGACCCATGAGCAGTTCTTC. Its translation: CASSTGTSGTHEQFF. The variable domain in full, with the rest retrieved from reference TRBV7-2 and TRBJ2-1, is GAGVSQSPSNKVTEKGKDVELRCDPISGHTALYWYRQSLGQGLEFLIYFQGNSAPDKSGLPSDRFSAERTGGSVSTLTIQRTQQEDSAVYLCASSTGTSGTHEQFFGPGTRLTVL.

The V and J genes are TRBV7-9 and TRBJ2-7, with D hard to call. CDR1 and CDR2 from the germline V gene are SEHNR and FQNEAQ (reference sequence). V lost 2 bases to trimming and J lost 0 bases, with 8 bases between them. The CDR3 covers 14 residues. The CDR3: CASSLSASSYEQYF. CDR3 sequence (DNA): TGTGCCAGCAGCTTATCTGCCAGCTCCTACGAGCAGTACTTC. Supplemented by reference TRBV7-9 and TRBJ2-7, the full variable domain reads DTGVSQNPRHKITKRGQNVTFRCDPISEHNRLYWYRQTLGQGPEFLTYFQNEAQLEKSRLLSDRFSAERPKGSFSTLEIQRTEQGDSAMYLCASSLSASSYEQYFGPGTRLTVT.

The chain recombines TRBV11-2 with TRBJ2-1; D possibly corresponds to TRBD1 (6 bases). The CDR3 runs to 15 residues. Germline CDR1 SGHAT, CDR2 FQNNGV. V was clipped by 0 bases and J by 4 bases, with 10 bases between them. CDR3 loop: CASSLEGAEYNEQFF. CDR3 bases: TGTGCCAGCAGCTTAGAGGGGGCCGAATACAATGAGCAGTTCTTC.

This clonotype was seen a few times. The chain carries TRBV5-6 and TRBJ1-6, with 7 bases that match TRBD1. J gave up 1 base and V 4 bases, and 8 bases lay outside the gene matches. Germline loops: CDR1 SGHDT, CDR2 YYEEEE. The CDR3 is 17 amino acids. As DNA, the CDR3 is TGTGCCAGCAGCCCGCTACAGGGGTTATCCTATAATTCACCCCTCCACTTT. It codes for CASSPLQGLSYNSPLHF.

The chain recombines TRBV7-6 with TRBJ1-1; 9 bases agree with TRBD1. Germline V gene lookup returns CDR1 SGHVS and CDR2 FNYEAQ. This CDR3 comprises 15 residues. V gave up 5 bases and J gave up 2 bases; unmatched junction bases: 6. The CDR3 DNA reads TGTGCCAGCAGCGTTAACAGGGGGCCTAACACTGAAGCTTTCTTT. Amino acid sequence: CASSVNRGPNTEAFF.

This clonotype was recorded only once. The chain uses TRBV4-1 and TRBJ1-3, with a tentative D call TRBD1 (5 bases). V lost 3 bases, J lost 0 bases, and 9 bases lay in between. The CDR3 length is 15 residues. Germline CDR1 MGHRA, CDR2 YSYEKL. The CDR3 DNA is TGCGCCAGCAGCCAGGGGGGGAACTCTGGAAACACCATATATTTT. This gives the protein CASSQGGNSGNTIYF.